The clone carrying this T cell receptor beta chain has a single count. V trimming: 0 bases; J trimming: 4 bases; junction bases outside the gene matches: 10. Germline-derived CDR1 and CDR2 are SGDLS and YYNGEE. The CDR3 has 18 residues. The sample is drawn from a study of blood T cell repertoires in COVID-19. In the authors' workflow: Reference gene primers were amplified, and this amplification served to estimate nucleated cell counts. TCRdb's copy holds only in-frame clones and misses some; the assay was immunoSEQ multiplex PCR. D and trimming were read from the DNA, whereas the V and J calls and clone size are those reported in that table. The sample holds 92,000 or so clones, 88% seen once.

This sequence joins TRBV9 and TRBJ2-7; 13 nucleotides line up with TRBD2. The receptor was isolated from a man between 60 and 75 years old with acute or convalescent COVID-19. Sequencing was performed on peripheral blood. CDR3 coding DNA: TGTGCCAGCAGCGTAGCCCCATCATGGACTAGCGGGGGATACGAGCAGTACTTC. Protein product: CASSVAPSWTSGGYEQYF. The whole variable domain, remainder taken from reference TRBV9 and TRBJ2-7, is DSGVTQTPKHLITATGQRVTLRCSPRSGDLSVYWYQQSLDQGLQFLIQYYNGEERAKGNILERFSAQQFPDLHSELNLSSLELGDSALYFCASSVAPSWTSGGYEQYFGPGTRLTVT.